Listed below are T cell receptor beta chains from one sample, sequenced in a study of blood T cell repertoires in COVID-19. Only in-frame clones appear in the TCRdb table, and some are missing; sequencing was by immunoSEQ multiplex PCR. The sample shows roughly 110,000 clones, more than 85% of them seen only once. The sequenced sample consisted of peripheral blood. These receptors originate from a human donor with acute or convalescent COVID-19. The donor label of this sample is uncertain. The CDR3 runs from the conserved cysteine through the conserved F or W. Each record gives: V gene, clone size, J gene, D gene, CDR3 DNA, CDR3 protein. The D gene is left open where the match is weak. Not every row has a clone size; where given, it reads once, few, many or a size class.

TRBV18	-	TRBJ2-5	-	TGTGCCAGCTCACCATATTCCCGAAGGGGCCAAGAGACCCAGTACTTC	CASSPYSRRGQETQYF
TRBV7-2	-	TRBJ2-2	TRBD2	TGTGCCAGCAGCACACATAGCGGGGGGAACACCGGGGAGCTGTTTTTT	CASSTHSGGNTGELFF
TRBV13	once	TRBJ2-7	-	TGTGCCAGCAGCTTTTACAGGAGCTCCTACGAGCAGTACTTC	CASSFYRSSYEQYF
TRBV18	-	TRBJ1-1	-	TGTGCCAGCTCACCACCGTCCTCCGGGACAGAAGCTTTCTTT	CASSPPSSGTEAFF
TRBV7-9	once	TRBJ1-3	TRBD1	TGTGCCAGCAGCGTTTTTAGGGGGCTCACAGCGTTTACTGGAAACACCATATATTTT	CASSVFRGLTAFTGNTIYF
TRBV4-1	-	TRBJ2-1	TRBD2	TGCGCCAGCAGCCTGGGACTAGCGCTCTACAATGAGCAGTTCTTC	CASSLGLALYNEQFF
TRBV29-1	-	TRBJ1-1	-	TGCAGCGTTGCTCCGGACGGGCAGGGGTTGGCTGAAGCTTTCTTT	CSVAPDGQGLAEAFF
TRBV6-6	few	TRBJ1-1	-	TGTGCCAGCAGTTACGCGGGAATGAACACTGAAGCTTTCTTT	CASSYAGMNTEAFF
TRBV28	-	TRBJ1-2	-	TGTGCCAGCTCACGACTGTGGGGCTACACCTTC	CASSRLWGYTF
TRBV7-2	-	TRBJ1-2	-	TGTGCCAGCAGCTTAGCGTCTGTCCCTGGCTACACCTTC	CASSLASVPGYTF
TRBV12-3/TRBV12-4	-	TRBJ1-5	-	TGTGCCAGCAGTCCTGGGGAGCATCAGCCCCAGCATTTT	CASSPGEHQPQHF
TRBV9	once	TRBJ1-2	-	TGTGCCAGCAGCCCGGGGACCGGGGGGAATGGCTACACCTTC	CASSPGTGGNGYTF
TRBV10-3	-	TRBJ1-3	-	TGTGCCATCCCCCCCTGTAACAGCTCTGGAAACACCATATATTTT	CAIPPCNSSGNTIYF
TRBV5-6	-	TRBJ1-4	-	TGTGCCAGCAGCTTGGGAGTTCCAGAAAAACTGTTTTTT	CASSLGVPEKLFF
TRBV28	-	TRBJ1-5	-	TGTGCCAGCAACCCATCAAACAACAGGGTCCCCAATCAGCCCCAGCATTTT	CASNPSNNRVPNQPQHF
TRBV5-4	-	TRBJ2-7	TRBD1	TGTGCCAGCAGCTTGGGACAGGGTGGATTTTACGAGCAGTACTTC	CASSLGQGGFYEQYF
TRBV3-1/TRBV3-2	-	TRBJ2-3	-	TGTGCCAGCAGCCAAACCGCAGGGGTTGGAGATACGCAGTATTTT	CASSQTAGVGDTQYF
TRBV29-1	-	TRBJ2-1	TRBD2	TGCAGCGTTGAGGGGACTAGCAGCTACAATGAGCAGTTCTTC	CSVEGTSSYNEQFF
TRBV7-9	once	TRBJ2-1	TRBD2	TGTGCCAGCAGCTCGGTGAGCGGGAGGGGAACCTACAATGAGCAGTTCTTC	CASSSVSGRGTYNEQFF
TRBV6-2/TRBV6-3	-	TRBJ1-1	-	TGTGCCAGCAGCGCACAGGGAAGCACTGAAGCTTTCTTT	CASSAQGSTEAFF
TRBV28	-	TRBJ1-3	-	TGTGCCAGCAGTCAAGGAAACACCATATATTTT	CASSQGNTIYF
TRBV5-5	-	TRBJ2-7	TRBD2	TGTGCCAGCAGCTTTCGCGGGAGGAATTTCTACGAGCAGTACTTC	CASSFRGRNFYEQYF
TRBV7-2	-	TRBJ1-5	-	TGTGCCAGCAGCCCACAGGGCGACAATCAGCCCCAGCATTTT	CASSPQGDNQPQHF
TRBV7-2	-	TRBJ2-7	-	TGTGCCAGCAGCTTAGAGCTAGCAACTTCAGCCGAGCAGTACTTC	CASSLELATSAEQYF
TRBV28	-	TRBJ1-2	-	TGTGCCAGCAGTTTACTGGGCGAGCGGCCGAACCTTGGCTTC	CASSLLGERPNLGF
TRBV5-4	-	TRBJ2-5	TRBD2	TGTGCCAGCAGCACCCGGACTAGCGGGAGCCTGGGAGAGACCCAGTACTTC	CASSTRTSGSLGETQYF
TRBV7-8	-	TRBJ1-1	TRBD1	TGTGCCAGCAGCGACAGGGGCCCGGAGATGAACACTGAAGCTTTCTTT	CASSDRGPEMNTEAFF
TRBV5-1	-	TRBJ1-1	-	TGCGCCAGCAGCTTGTTGCGATACACTGAAGCTTTCTTT	CASSLLRYTEAFF
TRBV7-8	-	TRBJ2-1	TRBD1	TGTGCCAGCAGCAATAAAAGGGACAGGGGGAGCTCCTACAATGAGCAGTTCTTC	CASSNKRDRGSSYNEQFF
TRBV29-1	-	TRBJ2-7	-	TGCAGCGTTGATTCCAAGAGGGTGCGCGAGCAGTACTTC	CSVDSKRVREQYF
TRBV2	many	TRBJ1-4	-	TGTGCCAGCAACAACCGGGCAACTAATGAAAAACTGTTTTTT	CASNNRATNEKLFF
TRBV15	-	TRBJ2-5	TRBD2	TGTGCCACCAGCAGAGTACGGACTAGCGTTATGGGAGAGACCCAGTACTTC	CATSRVRTSVMGETQYF
TRBV19	-	TRBJ1-5	TRBD1	TGTGCCAGTAGTATGGACAGGGGAAACACTAGGAAGCCCCAGCATTTT	CASSMDRGNTRKPQHF
TRBV3-1/TRBV3-2	-	TRBJ2-3	TRBD2	TGTGCCAGCAGCAGGGAGGGGACCGCAGATACGCAGTATTTT	CASSREGTADTQYF
TRBV6-6	-	TRBJ2-7	-	TGTGCCAGCCGCCTCTACCGGGACTCCCTCTTCTTC	CASRLYRDSLFF
TRBV11-1	-	TRBJ2-4	-	TGTGCCAGCAGCTTAAGGGGTTGGGGAGCCAAAAACATTCAGTACTTC	CASSLRGWGAKNIQYF
TRBV5-5	-	TRBJ1-6	TRBD1	TGTGCCAGCAGCTCGAATACAGGGGGCTGGAATTCACCCCTCCACTTT	CASSSNTGGWNSPLHF
TRBV7-2	-	TRBJ2-1	TRBD2	TGTGCCAGCTGCTTCGGGGGCGGGGGGGGCCCGGGTGAGCAGTTCTTC	CASCFGGGGGPGEQFF
TRBV28	-	TRBJ2-5	-	TGTGCCAGCGCCGCGACCGGGACACAAGAGACCCAGTACTTC	CASAATGTQETQYF
TRBV6-5	-	TRBJ2-5	-	TGTGCCAGCAGTTACTCGACAAATAACCAAGAGACCCAGTACTTC	CASSYSTNNQETQYF
TRBV5-4	-	TRBJ1-2	TRBD1	TGTGCCAGCAGCTTGAACAGGGGGAACTATGGCTACACCTTC	CASSLNRGNYGYTF
TRBV11-2	-	TRBJ1-1	-	TGTGCCAGCAGCTTTCTACCTCCCGGGGTGGCTTTCTTT	CASSFLPPGVAFF
TRBV27	-	TRBJ1-6	TRBD1	TGTGCCAGCAGTCTCGGACAGGGAACTTCACCCCTCCACTTT	CASSLGQGTSPLHF
TRBV5-1	few	TRBJ2-7	TRBD2	TGCGCCAGCAGCGCCCTAGCGGGGGGGCGCGACGAGCAGTACTTC	CASSALAGGRDEQYF
TRBV5-1	once	TRBJ1-3	TRBD1	TGCGCCAGCAGCAGGGGCGACAGGGGCTCTGGAAACACCATATATTTT	CASSRGDRGSGNTIYF
TRBV18	few	TRBJ2-7	TRBD1	TGTGCCAGCTCGCCATGGGACAGCGCCTACGAGCAGTACTTC	CASSPWDSAYEQYF
TRBV19	once	TRBJ2-5	TRBD2	TGTGCCAGTAGTAGAAGCGGGAGGGCCGGCCAAGAGACCCAGTACTTC	CASSRSGRAGQETQYF
TRBV7-3	-	TRBJ2-1	TRBD2	TGTGCCAGCAGCTTACTAGGTGGGAGGGATGAGCAGTTCTTC	CASSLLGGRDEQFF
TRBV7-7	-	TRBJ2-1	-	TGTGCCAGCAGCTTAGAGGGACTGAACAATGAGCAGTTCTTC	CASSLEGLNNEQFF
TRBV11-2	-	TRBJ1-6	TRBD1	TGTGCCAGCAGCTCGGGACAGTTGAATTCACCCCTCCACTTT	CASSSGQLNSPLHF
TRBV18	-	TRBJ1-5	TRBD1	TGTGCCAGCTCCCCGACAGGGGCGTTGAGTAATCAGCCCCAGCATTTT	CASSPTGALSNQPQHF
TRBV2	few	TRBJ1-5	-	TGTGCCAGCAGTGCGAGCAATCAGCCCCAGCATTTT	CASSASNQPQHF
TRBV28	few	TRBJ1-1	-	TGTGCCAGCAGTCCCGGGACACTGAACACTGAAGCTTTCTTT	CASSPGTLNTEAFF
TRBV10-3	-	TRBJ1-5	TRBD1	TGTGCCATCAGTGAGTCCCCTTTCACCTGGACAGGGAGGAATCAGCCCCAGCATTTT	CAISESPFTWTGRNQPQHF
TRBV7-9	once	TRBJ2-3	-	TGTGCCAGCAGCTTTTCCCTTGGGGCGGGGAACTCCACAGATACGCAGTATTTT	CASSFSLGAGNSTDTQYF
TRBV3-1/TRBV3-2	-	TRBJ2-3	TRBD1	TGTGCCAGCAGCCAAAGATCACCGGGACAGGGTTTCACAGATACGCAGTATTTT	CASSQRSPGQGFTDTQYF
TRBV11-2	-	TRBJ2-5	-	TGTGCCAGCAGCTTAGCCCCCTTTGAGACCCAGTACTTC	CASSLAPFETQYF